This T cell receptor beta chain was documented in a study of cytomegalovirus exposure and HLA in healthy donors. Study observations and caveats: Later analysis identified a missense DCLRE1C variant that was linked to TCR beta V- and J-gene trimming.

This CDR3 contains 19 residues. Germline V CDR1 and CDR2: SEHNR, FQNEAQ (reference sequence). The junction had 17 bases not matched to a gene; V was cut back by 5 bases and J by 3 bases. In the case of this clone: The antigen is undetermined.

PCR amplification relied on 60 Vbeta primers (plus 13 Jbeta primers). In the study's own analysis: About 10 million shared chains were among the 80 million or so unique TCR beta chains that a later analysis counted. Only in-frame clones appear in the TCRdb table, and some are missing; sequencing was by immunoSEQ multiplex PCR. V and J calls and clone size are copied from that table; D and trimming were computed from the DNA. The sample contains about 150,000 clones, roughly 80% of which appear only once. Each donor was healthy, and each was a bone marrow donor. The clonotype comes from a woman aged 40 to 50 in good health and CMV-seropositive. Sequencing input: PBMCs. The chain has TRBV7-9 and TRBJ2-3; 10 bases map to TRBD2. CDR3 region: CASSHARQRGGVDTDTQYF. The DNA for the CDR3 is TGTGCCAGCAGCCACGCCAGGCAGCGGGGGGGCGTCGATACAGATACGCAGTATTTT.